The sample holds one count of the clone carrying this T cell receptor beta chain. Its antigen remains unidentified. This record comes from a study of CD8 T cells in Susac syndrome. On the study more broadly: The sequenced Susac syndrome patients included five or six who had clinically active disease and roughly eight who were in remission.

The authors reverse transcribed about 0.45 to 1 ug RNA with random hexamers. One entry per CDR3 protein, called by TCRdb with MiXCR from the immunoSEQ multiplex PCR reads. The data contain fewer than 95,000 distinct CDR3 sequences, roughly 95% of them singletons. Study observations and caveats: The number of Susac-specific public clones found was approximately 15 in total CD8+ repertoires and about 5 in CD8+ TEMRA repertoires. CD8+ clones in Susac expanded most in TEMRA cells and active patients. The study's TCR sequencing and HLA analysis covered a relatively small number of individuals, and the study acknowledged this.

The CDR3 loop spans 12 amino acids. Per the germline V gene, CDR1 is GTSNPN and CDR2 is SVGIG (reference sequence). Trimming removed 2 bases at V and 4 bases at J, with 8 bases between. The chain is built from TRBV30 and TRBJ1-2; no reliable D call. The sequence was collected from a human donor with Susac syndrome. Input material: CD8+ T cells from PBMCs. The CDR3 spells CAWSPRGYGYTF. CDR3 DNA: TGTGCCTGGAGTCCTCGAGGCTATGGCTACACCTTC. The variable domain in full, completed from reference TRBV30 and TRBJ1-2, reads SQTIHQWPATLVQPVGSPLSLECTVEGTSNPNLYWYRQAAGRGLQLLFYSVGIGQISSEVPQNLSASRPQDRQFILSSKKLLLSDSGFYLCAWSPRGYGYTFGSGTRLTVV.